This entry lists 30 T cell receptor beta chains sequenced from one sample in a study of regulatory T cells in long-lasting Graves disease. Documented time point: persistent/refractory GD, antithyroid drugs over 5 years with positive TRAb. PBMCs provided the RNA from which the TCR library was made. Arm-PCR of CDR3 regions and iRepertoire HTBI primers were used to build TCR beta libraries. A single record per CDR3 protein comes from TCRdb applying MiXCR to the multiplex PCR reads. This table holds roughly 300,000 distinct CDR3 sequences, around a fifth found once. Sequenced material: peripheral blood mononuclear cells (PBMCs), taken when the disease was refractory, from a patient treated with antithyroid drugs. The receptors were gathered from a female donor with Graves disease.

This clonotype was counted between two and nine times. The rearrangement joins TRBV10-3 to TRBJ1-2; 7 positions agree with TRBD1. Germline assignment: CDR1 ENHRY and CDR2 SYGVKD. Trimming at V came to 8 bases and at J to 8 bases, leaving 17 bases not matched to a gene. CDR3 length equals 15 residues. The CDR3 bases are TGTGCCATCGCGTTGGGGAGGGACAGTCATTTGGGCTACACCTTC. This sequence encodes CAIALGRDSHLGYTF.

This clonotype was counted ten times or more. The chain joins TRBV7-2 to TRBJ1-2; D perhaps matches TRBD1 (6 bases). The CDR3 totals 15 residues. Germline-derived CDR1 and CDR2 are SGHTA and FQGNSA. V lost 1 base and J lost 3, with 12 bases in between. The CDR3 coding sequence is TGTGCCAGCAGCTTAGGGGGTCGACAGGACTATGGCTACACCTTC. It encodes CASSLGGRQDYGYTF.

CDR3: CASSQERGGDEKLFF. CDR3 nucleotide sequence: TGCGCCAGCAGCCAAGAGCGCGGTGGGGATGAAAAACTGTTTTTT. The chain recombines TRBV4-3 with TRBJ1-4; no reliable D call. Trimming stripped 0 bases from V and 6 bases from J, with 11 bases between. CDR3 length: 15 amino acids. CDR1 and CDR2 from the germline V gene are LGHNA and YSLEER.

A few counts support this clonotype. The chain combines TRBV2 with TRBJ2-5; 14 positions match TRBD2. CDR3 length: 15 amino acids. V shed 7 bases and J 7 bases; nucleotides not matched to a gene: 8. From germline, CDR1 is SNHLY and CDR2 FYNNEI. Written as DNA, the CDR3 is TGTGCCAGCACTGTGACTAGCGGGGGGGGGGGGACCCAGTACTTC. Residues: CASTVTSGGGGTQYF. Looking up the rest from reference TRBV2 and TRBJ2-5 gives the full variable domain: EPEVTQTPSHQVTQMGQEVILRCVPISNHLYFYWYRQILGQKVEFLVSFYNNEISEKSEIFDDQFSVERPDGSNFTLKIRSTKLEDSAMYFCASTVTSGGGGTQYFGPGTRLLVL.

This clonotype was counted at least ten times. The chain employs TRBV6-1 and TRBJ2-5; the match to TRBD1 covers 7 bases. Trimming took 6 bases from V and 4 from J; bases not matched to a gene: 5. There are 13 residues in the CDR3. Per the germline V gene, CDR1 is MNHNS and CDR2 is SASEGT. The CDR3: CASSLWTGETQYF. The CDR3 bases are TGTGCCAGCAGCCTGTGGACAGGAGAGACCCAGTACTTC.

This clonotype was seen ten or more times. This chain connects TRBV20-1 to TRBJ1-6; D is possibly TRBD1 (6 bases). Germline loops: CDR1 DFQATT, CDR2 SNEGSKA (reference sequence). CDR3 size: 13 residues. Trimming removed 4 bases from V and 7 bases from J, with 11 bases in between. The CDR3 spells CSANQGINSPLHF. As DNA, the CDR3 is TGCAGTGCTAACCAGGGGATAAATTCACCCCTCCACTTT.

The chain is built from TRBV3-1 and TRBJ2-2; TRBD2 aligns across 7 bases. The CDR3 is made up of 14 amino acids. With 2 bases clipped from V and 5 bases from J, the junction kept 2 bases outside the gene matches. Germline CDR1 is LGHDT and CDR2 is YNNKEL (reference sequence). CDR3 sequence reads: CASSQWRGTGELFF. CDR3 nucleotides: TGTGCCAGCAGCCAATGGCGGGGGACCGGGGAGCTGTTTTTT.

The chain uses TRBV6-1 and TRBJ2-2; D may be TRBD1 (6 bases). The CDR3 has 13 amino acids. V was cut by 8 bases and J by 5 bases, with 12 bases left in between. Per the germline V gene, CDR1 is MNHNS and CDR2 is SASEGT. The CDR3 sequence is CASPTGQTGELFF. The CDR3 DNA reads TGTGCCAGCCCGACCGGACAGACCGGGGAGCTGTTTTTT.

This clonotype has a handful of counts. V and J are TRBV2 and TRBJ1-6; 7 bases agree with TRBD1. Germline lookup yields CDR1 SNHLY and CDR2 FYNNEI. The length of the CDR3 is 17 residues. Losses at the gene ends were 6 bases for V and 0 bases for J; bases not matched to a gene: 8. DNA for the CDR3: TGTGCCAGCAGCTTAGGGGGCCCCGGCTCCTATAATTCACCCCTCCACTTT. Translating it yields CASSLGGPGSYNSPLHF.

This clonotype was found many times. The genes are TRBV28 and TRBJ2-5, with 7 bases identical to TRBD1. The CDR3 contains 14 residues. CDR1 and CDR2 (germline): MDHEN, SYDVKM. The V gene end was trimmed by 4 bases and the J gene end by 3 bases; junction bases not matched to a gene: 5. The CDR3 nucleotides read TGTGCCAGCAGTTCCGACAGGGACGAAGAGACCCAGTACTTC. Amino acids: CASSSDRDEETQYF. Together with reference TRBV28 and TRBJ2-5, the CDR3 gives the full variable domain: DVKVTQSSRYLVKRTGEKVFLECVQDMDHENMFWYRQDPGLGLRLIYFSYDVKMKEKGDIPEGYSVSREKKERFSLILESASTNQTSMYLCASSSDRDEETQYFGPGTRLLVL.

The chain links TRBV9 to TRBJ2-2; D not certain. The CDR3 is made up of 13 amino acids. The germline V gene has CDR1 SGDLS and CDR2 YYNGEE. V dropped 0 bases and J dropped 3 bases, with 3 bases sitting between them. CDR3: CASSVVDTGELFF. CDR3 bases: TGTGCCAGCAGCGTAGTAGACACCGGGGAGCTGTTTTTT.

Ten or more counts support this clonotype. V gene TRBV20-1 combines with J gene TRBJ1-5; D is unresolved. The germline V gene encodes CDR1 DFQATT and CDR2 SNEGSKA (reference sequence). Trimming left V 0 bases short and J 3 bases short, with 9 bases between. This CDR3 has 14 residues. In DNA form, the CDR3 reads TGCAGTGCTAGAGAGCCCCAGTACAATCAGCCCCAGCATTTT. Amino acid sequence: CSAREPQYNQPQHF.

The V call is TRBV11-2, the J call TRBJ2-1; D may be TRBD1 or TRBD2 (7 bases each). The CDR3 consists of 15 residues. In germline, CDR1 is SGHAT, CDR2 FQNNGV. V lost 1 base, J lost 6 bases, and 13 bases lay in between. Here the CDR3 reads CASSLGQGGINEQFF. The CDR3 coding sequence is TGTGCCAGCAGCTTAGGCCAGGGGGGGATCAATGAGCAGTTCTTC.

In this sample, this clonotype turned up a few times. The chain joins TRBV5-1 to TRBJ2-1; D perhaps matches TRBD1 (6 bases). V was trimmed by 4 bases and J by 0 bases, leaving 8 bases between them. From germline, CDR1 is SGHRS and CDR2 YFSETQ. CDR3 length: 14 amino acids. The CDR3 DNA reads TGCGCCAGCAGCGGGACAAACTCCTACAATGAGCAGTTCTTC. Translation: CASSGTNSYNEQFF.

A note on this clonotype: Since the CDR3 does not end with the conserved phenylalanine or tryptophan, this likely comes from a read error. This chain links TRBV2 with TRBJ2-5; TRBD2 matches at 9 bases. This CDR3 has 15 residues. CDR1 and CDR2 from the germline V gene are SNHLY and FYNNEI. V trimming: 5 bases; J trimming: 5 bases; junction bases outside the gene matches: 9. The CDR3: CASSYSGGGGETQYL. CDR3 DNA sequence: TGTGCCAGCAGTTACAGCGGCGGGGGGGGGGAGACCCAGTACCTC.

The rearrangement uses TRBV29-1 and TRBJ2-5; 9 nucleotides agree with TRBD2. The trim removed 6 bases at V and 5 bases at J, leaving 7 bases unmatched. The CDR3 totals 13 residues. Germline V lookup: CDR1 SQVTM, CDR2 ANQGSEA. The CDR3 sequence is CSVPAGGPETQYF. The CDR3 DNA sequence: TGCAGCGTCCCCGCGGGGGGGCCGGAGACCCAGTACTTC.

The gene calls are TRBV5-1 and TRBJ2-7, with D possibly being TRBD1 (5 bases). This CDR3 has 17 residues. CDR1 is SGHRS and CDR2 is YFSETQ in the germline V gene. V shed 4 bases and J shed 2 bases, with 22 bases lying between them. Here the CDR3 reads CASSLRPQGFFAYEQYF. DNA for the CDR3: TGCGCCAGCAGCCTAAGACCCCAGGGTTTCTTTGCCTACGAGCAGTACTTC.

This clonotype appeared many times. The chain links TRBV2 to TRBJ2-5; 8 bases map to TRBD1. CDR1 SNHLY and CDR2 FYNNEI come from the germline V gene. The trim removed 0 bases at V and 5 bases at J, leaving 8 bases unmatched. The CDR3 sequence is 16 residues long. In DNA form, the CDR3 reads TGTGCCAGCAGTGAAGCGCTTGGCAGGGGGCGGGAGACCCAGTACTTC. This translates into CASSEALGRGRETQYF.

The chain employs TRBV7-2 and TRBJ2-4; 9 positions agree with TRBD1. With 5 bases clipped from V and 7 bases from J, the junction kept 6 bases outside the gene matches. This CDR3 has 14 residues. From germline, CDR1 is SGHTA and CDR2 FQGNSA. Here the CDR3 DNA reads TGTGCCAGCAGCCGGGACAGGGATGGGAACATTCAGTACTTC. Residues: CASSRDRDGNIQYF.

This clonotype has ten or more counts. The CDR3, as DNA: TGTGCCAGCAGTTACACGACAGGGCCTGAAGCTTTCTTT. Protein sequence: CASSYTTGPEAFF. This chain uses TRBV6-5 with TRBJ1-1, with TRBD1 identical over 7 bases. Trimming removed 2 bases from V and 6 bases from J; junction bases left unmatched: 3. The CDR3 extends over 13 amino acids. From germline, CDR1 is MNHEY and CDR2 SVGAGI.

As to this clonotype: This may be a read error: a much more frequent sequence differs by one nucleotide. It is likely a read error, because the conserved phenylalanine at the end of the CDR3 is missing. The V gene is TRBV12-5, the J gene TRBJ1-6; maybe TRBD1 (5 bases). Germline V gene data show CDR1 as LGHNT and CDR2 as FRNRAP. This CDR3 has 18 residues. V lost 0 bases and J lost 2, with 14 bases in between. The CDR3 sequence: CASGLVAGIRTYNSPLHS. DNA of the CDR3: TGTGCTAGTGGTTTGGTTGCAGGGATAAGGACCTATAATTCACCCCTCCACTCT.

This clonotype turned up a few times. The J gene is TRBJ2-2, the V gene TRBV4-3; 9 bases fit TRBD2. CDR1 and CDR2 (germline): LGHNA, YSLEER. J lost 7 bases, V lost 1 base, and 4 bases had no gene match. This CDR3 contains 15 residues. CDR3 region: CASSQGRGGFGELFF. The CDR3 bases are TGCGCCAGCAGCCAAGGGCGGGGGGGCTTCGGGGAGCTGTTTTTT.

This clonotype was seen ten or more times. DNA of the CDR3: TGTGCCAGCAGCCCCCCGCGGGGCGACCACGAGCAGTACTTC. Its translation is CASSPPRGDHEQYF. The chain joins TRBV6-1 to TRBJ2-7, with D perhaps matching TRBD2 (6 bases). Trimming pared 6 bases from V and 5 bases from J, leaving 17 bases between. Germline CDR1 reads MNHNS; CDR2 reads SASEGT. This CDR3 comprises 14 residues.

This clonotype has just a few counts. V usage is TRBV27 and J usage is TRBJ2-5, with TRBD2 matching over 14 bases. Germline assignment: CDR1 MNHEY and CDR2 SMNVEV (reference sequence). Losses at the gene ends were 6 bases for V and 5 bases for J; bases not matched to a gene: 5. The CDR3 is 15 amino acids. The CDR3 bases are TGTGCCAGCAGGCGGGGACTAGCGGGGGATGAGACCCAGTACTTC. It translates to CASRRGLAGDETQYF.

This clonotype was seen many times. An end of the junction does not agree with germline; a read error may underlie this. The chain is built from TRBV7-2 and TRBJ1-5, with a possible D match to TRBD1 (6 bases). Germline-derived CDR1 and CDR2 are SGHTA and FQGNSA. The CDR3 spans 13 residues. Written as DNA, the CDR3 is TGTGCCAGCAGTTTAGGACAGTCTCAGCCCCAGCATTTT. Protein sequence: CASSLGQSQPQHF.

This clonotype has a handful of counts. This sequence joins TRBV19 and TRBJ1-5; unclear D gene. Trimming stripped 2 bases from V and 5 bases from J, with 7 bases between. The CDR3 has 13 amino acids. CDR1 and CDR2 from the germline V gene are LNHDA and SQIVND (reference sequence). In nucleotides, the CDR3 is TGTGCCAGTAGTATAAATGTGGATCAGCCCCAGCATTTT. This gives the protein CASSINVDQPQHF. Together with reference TRBV19 and TRBJ1-5, the CDR3 gives the full variable domain: DGGITQSPKYLFRKEGQNVTLSCEQNLNHDAMYWYRQDPGQGLRLIYYSQIVNDFQKGDIAEGYSVSREKKESFPLTVTSAQKNPTAFYLCASSINVDQPQHFGDGTRLSIL.

This clonotype was recorded at least ten times. Mismatch with germline at one junction end may stem from a read error. The V call is TRBV5-1, the J call TRBJ1-1, with 7 positions matching TRBD1. This CDR3 contains 14 residues. Germline-derived CDR1 and CDR2 are SGHRS and YFSETQ. The CDR3 coding sequence is TGTGCCAGCAGCTTGACAGGGATGAACACTGAAGCTTTCTTT. It codes for CASSLTGMNTEAFF.

This chain uses TRBV2 with TRBJ1-4; no clear D gene. This CDR3 spans 15 amino acids. CDR1 SNHLY and CDR2 FYNNEI come from the germline V gene. V shed 0 bases and J shed 5 bases, with 10 bases lying between them. In nucleotides, the CDR3 is TGTGCCAGCAGTGAAGCCCGTAGCCCCAATGAAAAACTGTTTTTT. Its translation: CASSEARSPNEKLFF. Using reference TRBV2 and TRBJ1-4 for the parts outside the CDR3, the full variable domain is EPEVTQTPSHQVTQMGQEVILRCVPISNHLYFYWYRQILGQKVEFLVSFYNNEISEKSEIFDDQFSVERPDGSNFTLKIRSTKLEDSAMYFCASSEARSPNEKLFFGSGTQLSVL.

This clonotype came up many times. J is TRBJ2-7 and V is TRBV20-1, with D perhaps TRBD2 (6 bases). Trimming stripped 6 bases from V and 4 bases from J, with 16 bases between. Germline V gene data show CDR1 as DFQATT and CDR2 as SNEGSKA (reference sequence). This CDR3 contains 13 residues. The CDR3 DNA follows: TGCAGTGCAAGACTAGTAGGGCAGTACGAGCAGTACTTC. It is translated as CSARLVGQYEQYF.

The rearrangement joins TRBV6-9 to TRBJ1-2, with no clear D. The CDR3 runs to 15 residues. Germline values: CDR1 MNHGY, CDR2 SVAAGI. With 3 bases removed from V and 6 bases from J, the gap between germline ends came to 17 bases. The CDR3 here is CASSYSDGNSHGYTF. The CDR3 nucleotides read TGTGCCAGCAGTTACTCCGACGGGAATTCTCATGGCTACACCTTC.